This passage covers 23 T cell receptor beta chains from one sample sequenced in a study of cytomegalovirus exposure and HLA in healthy donors. It was with 60 Vbeta and 13 Jbeta primers that the PCR ran. The assay was immunoSEQ multiplex PCR, and TCRdb's table has in-frame clones only and misses some. This table lists approximately 110,000 clones. Sequencing was done on a sample of PBMCs. The receptors derive from a man aged 30 to 45 in good health and CMV-seronegative.

This rearrangement joins TRBV27 to TRBJ2-7; 10 bases are shared with TRBD2. V was clipped by 6 bases and J by 1 base; unmatched bases: 12. Germline loops: CDR1 MNHEY, CDR2 SMNVEV (reference sequence). The CDR3 runs to 17 residues. The CDR3 here is CASRNPSLAGDSYEQYF. The CDR3 DNA is TGTGCCAGCAGAAACCCGAGTCTAGCGGGGGATTCCTACGAGCAGTACTTC.

V is TRBV6-6 and J is TRBJ2-5; D gene uncertain. This CDR3 is built from 11 residues. V lost 6 bases and J 2 bases, leaving 4 bases between the germline ends. Germline V gives CDR1 MNHNY, CDR2 SVGAGI (reference sequence). In DNA, the CDR3 is TGTGCCAGCAGAACTCAAGAGACCCAGTACTTC. As protein: CASRTQETQYF.

The V call is TRBV6-5, the J call TRBJ1-6; TRBD1 agrees at 9 bases. Germline V gene data show CDR1 as MNHEY and CDR2 as SVGAGI. J gave up 4 bases and V 5 bases, and 3 bases lay outside the gene matches. The CDR3 extends over 15 amino acids. The CDR3 region has the DNA TGTGCCAGCAGTGGACAGGGGATATATAATTCACCCCTCCACTTT. It yields the protein CASSGQGIYNSPLHF.

This chain joins TRBV28 and TRBJ1-1; possible D gene TRBD1, 5 bases. V was pared by 5 bases and J by 1 base, with 11 bases between. CDR1 is MDHEN and CDR2 is SYDVKM in the germline V gene. The CDR3 runs to 14 residues. CDR3 sequence reads: CASSKRRGNTEAFF. The CDR3 nucleotides read TGTGCCAGCAGTAAACGAAGGGGGAACACTGAAGCTTTCTTT.

The chain is built from TRBV28 and TRBJ1-4, with TRBD1 identical over 9 bases. The trim removed 11 bases at V and 3 bases at J, leaving 7 bases unmatched. Per the germline V gene, CDR1 is MDHEN and CDR2 is SYDVKM. The CDR3 contains 14 residues. The CDR3 DNA is TGTGCCTCCCAGACAGGGGGAGCTAATGAAAAACTGTTTTTT. It specifies CASQTGGANEKLFF.

The CDR3 loop reads CASSLGAGAYNEQFF. The CDR3 DNA sequence: TGCGCCAGCAGCTTGGGGGCAGGGGCTTACAATGAGCAGTTCTTC. V usage is TRBV5-1 and J usage is TRBJ2-1, with D possibly being TRBD1 (6 bases). Germline CDR1 reads SGHRS; CDR2 reads YFSETQ. Trimming cost V 0 bases and J 4 bases, with 11 bases left between them. This CDR3 spans 15 amino acids.

The chain is built from TRBV28 and TRBJ1-1; D gene unclear. Germline V CDR1 and CDR2: MDHEN, SYDVKM. The CDR3 spans 13 residues. Trimming shortened V by 5 bases and J by 5 bases, and 12 bases separated the two germline ends. CDR3 sequence (DNA): TGTGCCAGCAGTCCCGTGGCAAAAACTGAAGCTTTCTTT. This codes for CASSPVAKTEAFF.

A remark on this clone: Additional DNA sequences in this sample encode the identical CDR3. The chain carries TRBV12-1 and TRBJ1-1; TRBD1 is taken as the D call from the table, unchecked against the DNA. TRBV12-1 is recorded as a pseudogene. The length of the CDR3 is 16 residues. The CDR3, as DNA: TGTGCCAGCAGCTGTTCCCAGGGATTGGGGAACACTGAAGCTTTCTTT. Translating gives CASSCSQGLGNTEAFF.

V is TRBV18 and J is TRBJ1-1; 7 nucleotides agree with TRBD1. CDR3 length equals 12 residues. Germline V lookup: CDR1 KGHSH, CDR2 LQKENI. After removal of 3 bases from V and 6 bases from J, the junction contained 1 base not matched to a gene. As DNA, the CDR3 is TGTGCCAGCTCACCGACAGGGTCTGAAGCTTTCTTT. Amino acid sequence: CASSPTGSEAFF. Drawing the rest from reference TRBV18 and TRBJ1-1, the complete variable domain is NAGVMQNPRHLVRRRGQEARLRCSPMKGHSHVYWYRQLPEEGLKFMVYLQKENIIDESGMPKERFSAEFPKEGPSILRIQQVVRGDSAAYFCASSPTGSEAFFGQGTRLTVV.

The V call is TRBV5-1, the J call TRBJ2-5, with 7 bases identical to TRBD2. CDR3 length: 15 amino acids. V lost 3 bases to trimming and J lost 4 bases; unmatched junction nucleotides: 9. CDR1 is SGHRS, CDR2 YFSETQ, per germline. The CDR3 loop is CASSSPGGWGETQYF. In DNA form, the CDR3 reads TGCGCCAGCAGCTCCCCCGGGGGGTGGGGAGAGACCCAGTACTTC.

The J gene is TRBJ2-1, the V gene TRBV7-3; TRBD2 aligns across 11 bases. The germline V gene has CDR1 SGHTA and CDR2 FQGTGA. Trimming removed 3 bases from V and 4 bases from J; junction bases left unmatched: 2. This CDR3 has 15 amino acids. The CDR3: CASSLTSGNYNEQFF. CDR3 in DNA: TGTGCCAGCAGCTTGACTAGCGGGAATTACAATGAGCAGTTCTTC.

The V and J genes are TRBV4-2 and TRBJ2-7; 7 bases map to TRBD1. Germline assignment: CDR1 LGHNA and CDR2 YNFKEQ. This CDR3 is 14 amino acids long. V trimming: 6 bases; J trimming: 0 bases; junction bases outside the gene matches: 5. The CDR3 sequence is CASSGTVSSYEQYF. The CDR3 bases are TGTGCCAGCAGTGGGACAGTGAGCTCCTACGAGCAGTACTTC.

The chain combines TRBV30 with TRBJ1-1, with 7 bases lining up with TRBD1. Trimming took 5 bases from V and 0 from J; bases not matched to a gene: 6. Germline loops: CDR1 GTSNPN, CDR2 SVGIG (reference sequence). The CDR3 is 14 amino acids. CDR3 in amino acids: CAWETQGMNTEAFF. The CDR3 bases are TGTGCCTGGGAGACACAGGGGATGAACACTGAAGCTTTCTTT.

The chain recombines TRBV11-2 with TRBJ1-6; D call uncertain. The CDR3 has 15 amino acids. Germline V gives CDR1 SGHAT, CDR2 FQNNGV. Between the trimmed V and J ends, which lost 0 bases and 5 bases, there was a span of 8 bases. CDR3 coding DNA: TGTGCCAGCAGCTTAGATGGAGGGAATAATTCACCCCTCCACTTT. This codes for CASSLDGGNNSPLHF.

The chain carries TRBV7-2 and TRBJ2-1; 11 bases map to TRBD2. The length of the CDR3 is 16 residues. Germline values: CDR1 SGHTA, CDR2 FQGNSA. J gave up 5 bases and V 4 bases, and 7 bases lay outside the gene matches. The CDR3 here is CASSSQGTSGNNEQFF. The CDR3 DNA reads TGTGCCAGCAGCTCACAAGGGACTAGCGGAAACAATGAGCAGTTCTTC.

The chain links TRBV6-5 to TRBJ2-7; 7 nucleotides match TRBD2. Germline V lookup: CDR1 MNHEY, CDR2 SVGAGI. The V gene end was trimmed by 5 bases and the J gene end by 3 bases; junction bases not matched to a gene: 7. The CDR3 is made up of 14 amino acids. This CDR3 is CASSPRTRRYEQYF. In DNA form, the CDR3 reads TGTGCCAGCAGTCCTCGGACTAGGCGCTACGAGCAGTACTTC.

The genes are TRBV30 and TRBJ2-3; 11 nucleotides agree with TRBD2. CDR1 is GTSNPN, CDR2 SVGIG, per germline (reference sequence). The CDR3 spans 19 residues. Unmatched junction bases numbered 14, after V lost 3 bases and J lost 0 bases. The CDR3: CAWSYGGLADADSTDTQYF. The CDR3 DNA is TGTGCCTGGAGCTACGGGGGACTAGCGGACGCTGATAGCACAGATACGCAGTATTTT.

The chain joins TRBV18 to TRBJ2-1; the match to TRBD1 covers 7 bases. The CDR3 totals 15 residues. Germline V CDR1 and CDR2: KGHSH, LQKENI. Unmatched junction bases numbered 11, after V lost 4 bases and J lost 8 bases. The CDR3 region has the DNA TGTGCCAGCTCACTGGGACAGATAGAAGGGGATGAGCAGTTCTTC. It yields the protein CASSLGQIEGDEQFF.

The chain joins TRBV5-4 to TRBJ2-7; D remains unclear. This CDR3 has 18 amino acids. Germline lookup yields CDR1 SGHNT and CDR2 YYREEE (reference sequence). Trimming stripped 1 base from V and 0 bases from J, with 20 bases between. The CDR3 DNA sequence: TGTGCCAGCAGCTTGAGAGAGCCGCCACGTCTCGCCTCCTACGAGCAGTACTTC. This codes for CASSLREPPRLASYEQYF.

This chain joins TRBV19 and TRBJ2-1, with a weak D call TRBD2 (5 bases). CDR3 length: 14 residues. The V and J ends lost 3 bases and 4 bases respectively, with 10 bases between them. From germline, CDR1 is LNHDA and CDR2 SQIVND (reference sequence). This CDR3 is CASSMGPGYNEQFF. The CDR3 DNA sequence: TGTGCCAGTAGTATGGGTCCGGGGTACAATGAGCAGTTCTTC.

This chain links TRBV2 with TRBJ2-2; D is uncertain. The CDR3 sequence is 14 residues long. The V end was cut by 6 bases, the J end by 0 bases, with 8 bases between. The V gene's germline CDR1 is SNHLY and CDR2 FYNNEI. CDR3 protein: CASRQDANTGELFF. In nucleotides, the CDR3 is TGTGCCAGCAGGCAGGATGCGAACACCGGGGAGCTGTTTTTT.

The CDR3 region is CASSAGVSSYNEQFF. The CDR3 DNA sequence: TGTGCCAGCAGCGCGGGGGTTAGCTCCTACAATGAGCAGTTCTTC. This chain connects TRBV9 to TRBJ2-1, with D possibly being TRBD2 (6 bases). Germline V gene data show CDR1 as SGDLS and CDR2 as YYNGEE. This CDR3 spans 15 amino acids. With 3 bases removed from V and 0 bases from J, the gap between germline ends came to 10 bases.

The chain has TRBV19 and TRBJ2-1, with 8 bases fitting TRBD2. V shed 3 bases and J 6 bases; nucleotides not matched to a gene: 7. The CDR3 has 15 residues. Germline values: CDR1 LNHDA, CDR2 SQIVND (reference sequence). As DNA, the CDR3 is TGTGCCAGTAGTATTACAGCGGGAGTCGGCAATGAGCAGTTCTTC. Translating gives CASSITAGVGNEQFF.